The source of this T cell receptor beta chain is a study of T cell responses to AZD1222 COVID-19 vaccine. Overall study results and limits: Most donors were white British and more were female, and clonal diversity was possibly underestimated. Only a handful of AZD1222 recipients, several in all, had baseline seropositivity.

This clone was counted between two and nine times. Its matching antigen is unknown. Using immunoSEQ multiplex PCR, the repertoire was profiled, and TCRdb retains in-frame clones only, with some absent. This sample carries approximately 190,000 clones, 85% to 95% of them seen once, and the ten largest clones take approximately 1.3%. This CDR3 has 16 amino acids. Germline V CDR1 and CDR2: KGHSH, LQKENI. V dropped 4 bases and J dropped 5; count of bases not matched to a gene: 11. The input for sequencing was peripheral blood, taken on day 0 of AZD1222 vaccination. The TCR originated in an adult in good health. The genes are TRBV18 and TRBJ1-5; TRBD1 agrees at 7 bases. Here the CDR3 reads CASSQIPGQRDQPQHF. The CDR3 nucleotides read TGTGCCAGCTCACAGATCCCGGGACAGCGGGATCAGCCCCAGCATTTT. Complete variable domain (other parts from reference TRBV18 and TRBJ1-5): NAGVMQNPRHLVRRRGQEARLRCSPMKGHSHVYWYRQLPEEGLKFMVYLQKENIIDESGMPKERFSAEFPKEGPSILRIQQVVRGDSAAYFCASSQIPGQRDQPQHFGDGTRLSIL.